This TCR beta chain emerged from a study of CD8 T cells in ankylosing spondylitis (dated by TCRdb to the late 2010s). Describing the broader study: To find TCR variants linked to disease, the study profiled T cell receptor beta repertoires in ankylosing spondylitis patients and healthy donors. The full study cohort comprised around 25 ankylosing spondylitis patients and around 100 healthy donors. Samples of peripheral blood were taken, and for ankylosing spondylitis patients, synovial fluid was collected as well. What the authors observed across the whole study: In peripheral blood, the disease-linked clones were found at relatively low frequencies and had a CD8+ phenotype. According to the report, matched synovial fluid samples from ankylosing spondylitis patients were significantly enriched for the disease-linked clones. A TCR beta motif of several highly homologous amino acid variants appeared characteristic of blood from ankylosing spondylitis patients. Some of the motif variants had been reported before in the synovial fluid and blood of reactive arthritis patients, a finding that suggests common disease-initiation mechanisms.

Reads for this sample came from an Illumina HiSeq 2500. TCR beta libraries were prepared by quantitative 5'-RACE with molecular barcodes. The original methods were these. A new computational method, built on a probabilistic model of VDJ rearrangement, was used to identify disease-linked TCR variants. In-frame beta chains were kept once TCRdb had trimmed the public reads at Q25 with fastp and called clones with MiXCR. When rows share a CDR3 protein, they turn into one entry using the most common DNA and genes. The V and J calls and clone size are TCRdb's, not the authors'. The sample table shows 380,000 or so distinct CDR3 sequences, and more than 20% are seen once. Clones ranked in the top ten supply less than 15% of the sample. This clonotype was picked up a small number of times. Its antigen remains undetermined. No base quality values were provided; no much bigger clone lies one nucleotide off. V sheds 0 bases and J sheds 7 bases, leaving 13 bases between their ends. The CDR3 numbers 14 residues from cysteine through phenylalanine. Only the CDR3 portion is preserved as DNA: 42 bases, with reading frame beginning at the first base. CDR1 and CDR2 were assigned from the germline V gene as MGHRA and YSYEKL.

The TCR sequence derives from a male donor with ankylosing spondylitis or in good health (not recorded which). Sample: blood, either unsorted or a sorted T cell fraction (not recorded which). The rearranged segments are TRBV4-1 and TRBJ2-7; the D gene remains uncertain. The DNA sequence is given as TGCGCCAGCAGCCAAGATCCGGCCTTGCCTGAGCAGTACTTC. Its protein is CASSQDPALPEQYF.